This T cell receptor beta chain was sequenced in a study of shared clonotypes between healthy human individuals. This CDR3 is built from 13 residues. V lost 2 bases to trimming and J lost 3 bases, with 7 bases between them. Germline values: CDR1 SGHTA, CDR2 FQGNSA. TCRdb's table, derived via immunoSEQ multiplex PCR, lists solely in-frame clones and lacks some. The data contain roughly 2.2 million clones, over 85% of them singletons. The TCR was taken from a man aged 18 to 30 in good health. Some clones in this sample may be carry-over from other donors' samples. The chain recombines TRBV7-2 with TRBJ1-2; D gene ambiguous. Sample: naive CD4+ T cells from PBMCs. The subset: CD45RA+ positively selected. Here the CDR3 DNA reads TGTGCCAGCAGCTTAAGGGTCCACTATGGCTACACCTTC. It encodes CASSLRVHYGYTF.